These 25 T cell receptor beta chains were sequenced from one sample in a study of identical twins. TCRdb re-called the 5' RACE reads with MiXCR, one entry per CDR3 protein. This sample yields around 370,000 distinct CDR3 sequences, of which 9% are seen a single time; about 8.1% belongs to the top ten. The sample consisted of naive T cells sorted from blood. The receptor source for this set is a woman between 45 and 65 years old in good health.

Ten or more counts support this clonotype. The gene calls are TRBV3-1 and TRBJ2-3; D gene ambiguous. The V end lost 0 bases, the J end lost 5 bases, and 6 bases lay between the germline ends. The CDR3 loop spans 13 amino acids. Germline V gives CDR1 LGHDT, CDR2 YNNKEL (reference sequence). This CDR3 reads CASSQDVVDTQYF. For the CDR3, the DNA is TGTGCCAGCAGCCAAGACGTGGTAGATACGCAGTATTTT.

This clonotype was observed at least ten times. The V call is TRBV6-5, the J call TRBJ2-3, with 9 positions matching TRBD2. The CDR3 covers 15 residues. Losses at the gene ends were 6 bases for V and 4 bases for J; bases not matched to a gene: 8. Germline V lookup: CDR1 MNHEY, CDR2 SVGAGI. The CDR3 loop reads CASRLSGRWADTQYF. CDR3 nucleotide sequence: TGTGCCAGCAGGTTAAGCGGGAGGTGGGCAGATACGCAGTATTTT.

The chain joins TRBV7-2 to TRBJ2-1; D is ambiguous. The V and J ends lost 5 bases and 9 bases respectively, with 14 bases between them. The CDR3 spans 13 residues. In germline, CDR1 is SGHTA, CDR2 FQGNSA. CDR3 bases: TGTGCCAGCAGCCCAAAAGAGCGTGGTGAGCAGTTCTTC. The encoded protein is CASSPKERGEQFF.

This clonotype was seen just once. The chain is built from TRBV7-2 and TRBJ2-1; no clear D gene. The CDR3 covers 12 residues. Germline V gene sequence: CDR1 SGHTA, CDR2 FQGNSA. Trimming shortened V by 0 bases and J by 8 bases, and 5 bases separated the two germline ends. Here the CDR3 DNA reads TGTGCCAGCAGCTTAGCGGCCTATGAGCAGTTCTTC. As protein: CASSLAAYEQFF.

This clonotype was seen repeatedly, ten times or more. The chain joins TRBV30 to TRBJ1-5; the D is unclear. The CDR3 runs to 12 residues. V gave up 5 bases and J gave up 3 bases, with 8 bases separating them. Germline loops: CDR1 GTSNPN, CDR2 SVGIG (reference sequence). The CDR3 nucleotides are TGTGCCTGGGACGGAGACAATCAGCCCCAGCATTTT. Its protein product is CAWDGDNQPQHF. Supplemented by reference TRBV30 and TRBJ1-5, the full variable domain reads SQTIHQWPATLVQPVGSPLSLECTVEGTSNPNLYWYRQAAGRGLQLLFYSVGIGQISSEVPQNLSASRPQDRQFILSSKKLLLSDSGFYLCAWDGDNQPQHFGDGTRLSIL.

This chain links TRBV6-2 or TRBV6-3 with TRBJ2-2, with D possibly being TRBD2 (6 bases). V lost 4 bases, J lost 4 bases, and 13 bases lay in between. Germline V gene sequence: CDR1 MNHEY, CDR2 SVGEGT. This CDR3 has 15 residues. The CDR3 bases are TGTGCCAGCAGTTTGACCGGGACTGGCACCGGGGAGCTGTTTTTT. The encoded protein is CASSLTGTGTGELFF.

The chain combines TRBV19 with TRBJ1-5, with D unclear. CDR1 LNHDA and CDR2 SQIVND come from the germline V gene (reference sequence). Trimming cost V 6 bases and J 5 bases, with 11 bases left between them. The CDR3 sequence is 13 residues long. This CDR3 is CASSNTQDQPQHF. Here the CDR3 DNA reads TGTGCCAGTAGCAATACACAAGATCAGCCCCAGCATTTT.

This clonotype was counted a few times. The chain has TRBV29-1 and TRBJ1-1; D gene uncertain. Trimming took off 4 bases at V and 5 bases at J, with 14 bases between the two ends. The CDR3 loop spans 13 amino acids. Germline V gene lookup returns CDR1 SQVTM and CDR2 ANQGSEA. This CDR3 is CSVVGHSRTEAFF. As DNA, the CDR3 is TGCAGCGTTGTGGGCCACTCCAGAACTGAAGCTTTCTTT.

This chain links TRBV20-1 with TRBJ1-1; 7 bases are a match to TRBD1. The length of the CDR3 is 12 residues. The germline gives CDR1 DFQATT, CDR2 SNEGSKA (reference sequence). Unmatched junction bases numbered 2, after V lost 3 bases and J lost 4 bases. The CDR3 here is CSASKGATEAFF. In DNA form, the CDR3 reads TGCAGTGCTAGTAAGGGGGCCACTGAAGCTTTCTTT.

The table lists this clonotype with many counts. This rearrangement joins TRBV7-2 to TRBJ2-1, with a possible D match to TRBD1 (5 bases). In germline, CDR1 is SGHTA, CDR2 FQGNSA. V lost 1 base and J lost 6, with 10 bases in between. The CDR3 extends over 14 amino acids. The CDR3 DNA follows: TGTGCCAGCAGCTTAGAAGGGGCGGCCAATGAGCAGTTCTTC. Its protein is CASSLEGAANEQFF.

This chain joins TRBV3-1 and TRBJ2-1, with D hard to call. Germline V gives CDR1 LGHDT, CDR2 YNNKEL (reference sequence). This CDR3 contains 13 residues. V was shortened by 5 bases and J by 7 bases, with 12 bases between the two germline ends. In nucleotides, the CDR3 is TGTGCCAGCAGCTTAGGACGGTGGAATGAGCAGTTCTTC. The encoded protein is CASSLGRWNEQFF.

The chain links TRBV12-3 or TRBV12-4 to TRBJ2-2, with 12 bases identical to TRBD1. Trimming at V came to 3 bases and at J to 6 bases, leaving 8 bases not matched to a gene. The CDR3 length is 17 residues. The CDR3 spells CASSFTGTGGRSGELFF. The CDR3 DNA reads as TGTGCCAGCAGTTTTACCGGGACAGGGGGCCGGTCCGGGGAGCTGTTTTTT.

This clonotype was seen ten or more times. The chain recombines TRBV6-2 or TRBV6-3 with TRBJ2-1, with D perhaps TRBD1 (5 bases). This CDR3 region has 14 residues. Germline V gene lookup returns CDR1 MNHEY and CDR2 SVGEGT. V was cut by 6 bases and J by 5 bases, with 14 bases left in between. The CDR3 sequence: CASSRAHRDNEQFF. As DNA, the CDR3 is TGTGCCAGCAGCAGGGCCCACCGTGACAATGAGCAGTTCTTC.

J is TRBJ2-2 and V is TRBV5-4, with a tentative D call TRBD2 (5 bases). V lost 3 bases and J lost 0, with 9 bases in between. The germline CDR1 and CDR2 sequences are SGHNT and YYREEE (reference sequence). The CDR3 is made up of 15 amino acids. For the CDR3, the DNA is TGTGCCAGCAGCTATGGGAGACCGAACACCGGGGAGCTGTTTTTT. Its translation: CASSYGRPNTGELFF.

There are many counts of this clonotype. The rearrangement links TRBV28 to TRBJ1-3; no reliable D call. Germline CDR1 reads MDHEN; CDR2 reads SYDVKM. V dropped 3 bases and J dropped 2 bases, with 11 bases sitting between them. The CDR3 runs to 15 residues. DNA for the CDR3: TGTGCCAGCAGTTTGGAAACGGTCCCTGGAAACACCATATATTTT. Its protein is CASSLETVPGNTIYF.

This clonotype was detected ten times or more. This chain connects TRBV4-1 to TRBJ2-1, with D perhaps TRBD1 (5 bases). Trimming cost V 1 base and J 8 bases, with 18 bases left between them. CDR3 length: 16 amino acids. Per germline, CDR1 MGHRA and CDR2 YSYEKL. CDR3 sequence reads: CASSQVVGRDGDEQFF. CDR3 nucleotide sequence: TGCGCCAGCAGCCAAGTAGTGGGCAGGGATGGCGATGAGCAGTTCTTC.

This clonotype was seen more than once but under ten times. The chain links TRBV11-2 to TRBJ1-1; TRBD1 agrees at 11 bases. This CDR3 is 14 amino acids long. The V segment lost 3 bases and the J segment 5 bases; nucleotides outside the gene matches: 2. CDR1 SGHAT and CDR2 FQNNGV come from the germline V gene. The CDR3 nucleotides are TGTGCCAGCAGCTTGGACAGGGGGCCGACTGAAGCTTTCTTT. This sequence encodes CASSLDRGPTEAFF.

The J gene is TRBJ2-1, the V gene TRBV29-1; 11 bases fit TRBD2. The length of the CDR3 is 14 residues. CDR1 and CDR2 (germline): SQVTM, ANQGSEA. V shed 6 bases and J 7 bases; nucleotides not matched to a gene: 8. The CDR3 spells CSVQGLAELNEQFF. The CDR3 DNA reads TGCAGCGTGCAGGGACTAGCGGAACTTAATGAGCAGTTCTTC.

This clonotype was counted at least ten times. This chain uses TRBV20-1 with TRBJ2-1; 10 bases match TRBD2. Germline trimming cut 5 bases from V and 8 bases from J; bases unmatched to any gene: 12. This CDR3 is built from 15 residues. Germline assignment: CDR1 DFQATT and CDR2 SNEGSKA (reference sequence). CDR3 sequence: CSALDRLAGLDEQFF. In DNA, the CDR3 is TGCAGTGCTCTAGATAGACTAGCGGGCTTGGATGAGCAGTTCTTC.

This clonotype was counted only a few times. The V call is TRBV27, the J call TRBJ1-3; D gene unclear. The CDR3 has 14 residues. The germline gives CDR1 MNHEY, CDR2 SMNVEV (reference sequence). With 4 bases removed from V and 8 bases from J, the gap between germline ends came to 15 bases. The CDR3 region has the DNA TGTGCCAGCAGTTCTCTCGATATTCCGGACACCATATATTTT. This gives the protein CASSSLDIPDTIYF.

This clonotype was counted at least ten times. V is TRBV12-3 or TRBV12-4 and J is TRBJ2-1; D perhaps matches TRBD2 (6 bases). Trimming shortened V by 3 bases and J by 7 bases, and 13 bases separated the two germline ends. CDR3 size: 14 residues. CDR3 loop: CASSFRREGNEQFF. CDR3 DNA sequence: TGTGCCAGCAGTTTTCGGCGGGAAGGGAATGAGCAGTTCTTC.

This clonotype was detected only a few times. The CDR3 sequence is CASSSRRGAINQPQHF. CDR3 nucleotide sequence: TGTGCCAGCAGCTCGCGGCGGGGGGCTATAAATCAGCCCCAGCATTTT. The gene calls are TRBV7-8 and TRBJ1-5; D is perhaps TRBD1 (6 bases). Trimming took off 4 bases at V and 4 bases at J, with 17 bases between the two ends. This CDR3 spans 16 amino acids. Germline loops: CDR1 SGHVS, CDR2 FQNEAQ.

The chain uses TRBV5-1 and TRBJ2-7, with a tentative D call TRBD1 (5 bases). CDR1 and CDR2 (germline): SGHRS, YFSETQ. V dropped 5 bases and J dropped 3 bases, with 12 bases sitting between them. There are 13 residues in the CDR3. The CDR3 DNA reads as TGCGCCAGCAGTGTGGGGCAGCTCTACGAGCAGTACTTC. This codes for CASSVGQLYEQYF.

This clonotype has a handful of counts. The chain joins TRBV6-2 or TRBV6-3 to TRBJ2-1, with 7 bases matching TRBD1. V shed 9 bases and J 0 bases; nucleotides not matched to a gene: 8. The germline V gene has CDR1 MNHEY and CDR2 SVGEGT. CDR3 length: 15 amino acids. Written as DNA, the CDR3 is TGTGCCAGGACCCCCAGGGGGTTCTCCTACAATGAGCAGTTCTTC. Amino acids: CARTPRGFSYNEQFF.

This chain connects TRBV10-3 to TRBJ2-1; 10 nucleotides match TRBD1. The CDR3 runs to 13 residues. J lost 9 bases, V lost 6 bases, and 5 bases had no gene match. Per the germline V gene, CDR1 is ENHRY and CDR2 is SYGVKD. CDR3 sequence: CAISGTGAGEQFF. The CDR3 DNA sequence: TGTGCCATCAGCGGGACAGGGGCGGGTGAGCAGTTCTTC.